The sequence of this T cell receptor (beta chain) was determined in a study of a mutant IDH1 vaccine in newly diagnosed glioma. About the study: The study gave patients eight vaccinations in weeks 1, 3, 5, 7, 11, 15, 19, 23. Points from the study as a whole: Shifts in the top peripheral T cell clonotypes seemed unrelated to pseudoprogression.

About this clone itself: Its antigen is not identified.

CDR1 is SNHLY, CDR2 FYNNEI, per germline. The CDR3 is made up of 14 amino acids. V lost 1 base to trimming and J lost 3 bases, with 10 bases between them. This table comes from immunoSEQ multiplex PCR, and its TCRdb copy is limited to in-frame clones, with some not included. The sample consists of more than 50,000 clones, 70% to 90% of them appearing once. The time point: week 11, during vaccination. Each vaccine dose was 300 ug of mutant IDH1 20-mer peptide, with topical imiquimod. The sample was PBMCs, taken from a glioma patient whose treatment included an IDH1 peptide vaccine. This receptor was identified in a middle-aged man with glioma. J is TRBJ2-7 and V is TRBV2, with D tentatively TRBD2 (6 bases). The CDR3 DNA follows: TGTGCCAGCAGTGAAGATTTGGGACTCTACGAGCAGTACTTC. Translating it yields CASSEDLGLYEQYF.